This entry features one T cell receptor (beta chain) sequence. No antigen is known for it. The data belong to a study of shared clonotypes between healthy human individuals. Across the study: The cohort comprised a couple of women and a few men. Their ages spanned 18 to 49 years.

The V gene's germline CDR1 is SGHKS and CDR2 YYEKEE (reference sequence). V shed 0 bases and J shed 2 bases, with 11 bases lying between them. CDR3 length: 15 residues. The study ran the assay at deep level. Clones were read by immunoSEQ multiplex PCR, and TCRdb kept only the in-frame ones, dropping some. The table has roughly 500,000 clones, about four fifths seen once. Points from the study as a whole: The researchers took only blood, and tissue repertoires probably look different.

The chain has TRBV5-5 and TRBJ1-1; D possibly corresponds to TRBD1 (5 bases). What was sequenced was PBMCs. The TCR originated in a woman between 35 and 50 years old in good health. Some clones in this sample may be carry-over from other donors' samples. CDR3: CASSLGRTINTEAFF. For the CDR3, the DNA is TGTGCCAGCAGCTTGGGACGGACAATTAACACTGAAGCTTTCTTT.